This T cell receptor (beta chain) stems from a study of blood T cell repertoires in COVID-19. About the research overall: Material from acute and convalescent COVID-19 was sourced from the United States, Italy and Spain. T cells, B-cell-depleted T cells, or PBMCs provided the cDNA or gDNA that served as material.

CDR1 is MDHEN, CDR2 SYDVKM, per germline. There are 14 residues in the CDR3. J gave up 5 bases and V 3 bases, and 6 bases lay outside the gene matches. Per the original methods: Using reference gene primer amplification, nucleated cell counts were estimated. Repertoires were generated with immunoSEQ multiplex PCR, while TCRdb's copy carries only in-frame clones and drops some. That table supplies the V and J calls and clone size; D and trimming were determined from the DNA. This table has some 120,000 clones, 70% to 90% appearing once. The chain links TRBV28 to TRBJ2-5; 7 nucleotides match TRBD2. Sequencing was performed on peripheral blood. This clonotype was obtained from a man in his sixties with acute or convalescent COVID-19. The CDR3 nucleotides read TGTGCCAGCAGTTTTTCCAGGGAGGGGGAGACCCAGTACTTC. Translating gives CASSFSREGETQYF.